These 20 T cell receptor beta chains originate from one sample sequenced in a study of Ad26.COV2.S vaccination and SARS-CoV-2 variants. Method: immunoSEQ multiplex PCR; TCRdb's copy keeps in-frame clones and lacks some. Of roughly 400,000 clones listed, approximately 91% are singletons. Treatment denoted: 15 to 20 received Ad26.COV2.S at low or high dose, single or two shots; several received placebo; per-sample allocation not given. Specimen acquisition occurred on day 63 following the initial vaccine or placebo injection. Source: peripheral blood, taken in a trial of Ad26.COV2.S vaccine versus placebo. These receptors all stem from a person aged 18 to 65 who received the Ad26.COV2.S COVID-19 vaccine or a placebo.

This clone was observed a few times. The chain couples TRBV6-5 to TRBJ2-3; 9 bases align to TRBD1. Germline lookup yields CDR1 MNHEY and CDR2 SVGAGI. Trimming removed 6 bases from V and 3 bases from J; junction bases left unmatched: 7. The CDR3 has 15 amino acids. The DNA of the CDR3 is TGTGCCAGCAGGGAGGGACAGGGTAGAACAGATACGCAGTATTTT. This translates into CASREGQGRTDTQYF.

This chain connects TRBV12-5 to TRBJ2-1; D is tentatively TRBD1 or TRBD2 (5 bases each). The germline V and J ends were trimmed by 6 bases and 8 bases, with 11 bases remaining between them. CDR1 and CDR2 from the germline V gene are LGHNT and FRNRAP. The length of the CDR3 is 12 residues. The CDR3: CASGVRGDEQFF. For the CDR3, the DNA is TGTGCTAGTGGGGTCCGGGGCGATGAGCAGTTCTTC.

The chain joins TRBV11-2 to TRBJ2-1; D remains unclear. Germline-derived CDR1 and CDR2 are SGHAT and FQNNGV. CDR3 size: 15 residues. V was clipped by 1 base and J by 2 bases, with 9 bases between them. CDR3 sequence reads: CASSLGSGPYNEQFF. DNA of the CDR3: TGTGCCAGCAGCTTAGGTTCTGGCCCCTACAATGAGCAGTTCTTC.

The chain couples TRBV3-1 (or the pseudogene TRBV3-2) to TRBJ1-3, with D hard to call. This CDR3 is 16 amino acids long. CDR1 LGHDT and CDR2 YNNKEL come from the germline V gene (reference sequence). Trimming removed 2 bases from V and 0 bases from J, with 11 bases in between. CDR3 DNA sequence: TGTGCCAGCAGCCAATCTACCCTCTACTCTGGAAACACCATATATTTT. It yields the protein CASSQSTLYSGNTIYF.

The V and J genes are TRBV5-4 and TRBJ1-1; no clear D gene. The CDR3 has 15 residues. Germline CDR1 reads SGHNT; CDR2 reads YYREEE (reference sequence). The V end lost 1 base, the J end lost 4 bases, and 14 bases lay between the germline ends. DNA of the CDR3: TGTGCCAGCAGCTTGAGTCAAAGGTCCGGCACTGAAGCTTTCTTT. Translation: CASSLSQRSGTEAFF.

This clone was counted once. The rearrangement links TRBV28 to TRBJ2-7; D uncertain. The V and J ends lost 2 bases and 1 base respectively, with 6 bases between them. Germline-derived CDR1 and CDR2 are MDHEN and SYDVKM. This CDR3 comprises 13 residues. The CDR3 sequence is CASSLRVSYEQYF. As DNA, the CDR3 is TGTGCCAGCAGTTTAAGGGTATCCTACGAGCAGTACTTC.

Details on this clone: One end of the junction is discordant with germline, which a read error may explain. The rearrangement joins TRBV6-5 to TRBJ2-3; possible D gene TRBD1, 6 bases. Germline loops: CDR1 MNHEY, CDR2 SVGAGI. This CDR3 spans 14 amino acids. CDR3 coding DNA: TGTGCCAGCATTTACAGGGAAGTGACAGATACGCAGTATTTT. Its translation is CASIYREVTDTQYF.

The chain combines TRBV6-6 with TRBJ2-7; D is possibly TRBD1 (6 bases). This CDR3 region has 12 residues. Germline-derived CDR1 and CDR2 are MNHNY and SVGAGI (reference sequence). The V and J ends lost 6 bases and 7 bases respectively, with 13 bases between them. The CDR3 nucleotides are TGTGCCAGCAGAAACACAGGGCGGGAGCAGTACTTC. Translating it yields CASRNTGREQYF.

The rearrangement uses TRBV9 and TRBJ1-2; D call uncertain. The CDR3 spans 12 residues. V was pared by 6 bases and J by 4 bases, with 10 bases between. Germline V gene data show CDR1 as SGDLS and CDR2 as YYNGEE. The CDR3 reads CASTNLGYGYTF. CDR3 DNA sequence: TGTGCCAGCACCAACTTAGGCTATGGCTACACCTTC.

The V gene is TRBV5-4, the J gene TRBJ2-4, with D possibly being TRBD2 (6 bases). This CDR3 is built from 14 residues. V was cut by 0 bases and J by 7 bases, with 11 bases left in between. CDR1 SGHNT and CDR2 YYREEE come from the germline V gene (reference sequence). The CDR3 protein is CASSLAGARNIQYF. As DNA, the CDR3 is TGTGCCAGCAGCTTGGCGGGAGCTAGGAACATTCAGTACTTC.

The rearrangement joins TRBV24-1 to TRBJ2-2, with 8 bases matching TRBD2. The V segment lost 4 bases and the J segment 7 bases; nucleotides outside the gene matches: 4. The CDR3 covers 14 residues. Germline loops: CDR1 KGHDR, CDR2 SFDVKD. As DNA, the CDR3 is TGTGCCACCAGTGAAGCGGGAGTGCTCGGGGAGCTGTTTTTT. This sequence encodes CATSEAGVLGELFF.

The V gene is TRBV28, the J gene TRBJ1-2, with TRBD1 identical over 7 bases. The CDR3 is 16 residues long. Germline loops: CDR1 MDHEN, CDR2 SYDVKM. The junction had 10 bases not matched to a gene; V was cut back by 5 bases and J by 1 base. Here the CDR3 reads CASSPVQGNLNYGYTF. The CDR3 region has the DNA TGTGCCAGCAGTCCCGTACAGGGGAATCTTAACTATGGCTACACCTTC.

Turning to this clone: The junction departs from the called germline gene at one end, perhaps through a read error. The rearrangement uses TRBV5-1 and TRBJ1-1; 7 bases are shared with TRBD1. This CDR3 is 14 amino acids long. Germline V gives CDR1 SGHRS, CDR2 YFSETQ. This chain's CDR3 is CASNLDRLGTEAFF. The CDR3 DNA reads TGCGCCAGCAACTTGGACAGGTTGGGCACTGAAGCTTTCTTT.

J is TRBJ2-7 and V is TRBV6-2 or TRBV6-3, with D hard to call. Looked up from germline, CDR1 is MNHEY and CDR2 is SVGEGT. The CDR3 extends over 10 amino acids. The V end lost 3 bases, the J end lost 6 bases, and 3 bases lay between the germline ends. The CDR3 nucleotides read TGTGCCAGCAGTTATCGCGAGCAGTACTTC. The encoded protein is CASSYREQYF.

V is TRBV3-1 (or the pseudogene TRBV3-2) and J is TRBJ1-1, with unresolved D. CDR1 and CDR2 (germline): LGHDT, YNNKEL (reference sequence). Trimming took 3 bases from V and 4 from J, leaving 12 bases between them. The CDR3 has 14 amino acids. CDR3 sequence (DNA): TGTGCCAGCAGCCAGCCGGGTGGGTCCACTGAAGCTTTCTTT. It yields the protein CASSQPGGSTEAFF.

The chain recombines TRBV2 with TRBJ2-1, with 9 bases lining up with TRBD1. Germline V CDR1 and CDR2: SNHLY, FYNNEI. The CDR3 contains 13 residues. V lost 11 bases, J lost 7 bases, and 9 bases stayed unmatched. The CDR3 region has the DNA TGTGCCGTATACGGGACAGGGTATAATGAGCAGTTCTTC. Its translation: CAVYGTGYNEQFF.

This sequence joins TRBV9 and TRBJ1-3; no reliable D call. The V and J ends lost 6 bases and 2 bases respectively, with 15 bases between them. This CDR3 contains 15 residues. Germline V gives CDR1 SGDLS, CDR2 YYNGEE. DNA for the CDR3: TGTGCCAGCACTACGGCCCCAAGCACTGGAAACACCATATATTTT. It encodes CASTTAPSTGNTIYF.

The J gene is TRBJ2-5, the V gene TRBV4-3; TRBD2 matches at 14 bases. This CDR3 spans 16 amino acids. Unmatched junction bases numbered 1, after V lost 1 base and J lost 3 bases. Germline V gene sequence: CDR1 LGHNA, CDR2 YSLEER. CDR3 loop: CASSQVGLAGEETQYF. CDR3 bases: TGCGCCAGCAGCCAAGTGGGACTAGCGGGAGAAGAGACCCAGTACTTC.

The chain joins TRBV11-3 to TRBJ2-2; tentative D call: TRBD1 (5 bases). The germline CDR1 and CDR2 sequences are SGHNT and YENEEA. This CDR3 region has 14 residues. Deletions cut 1 base from V and 5 bases from J, with 8 bases between. Here the CDR3 reads CASSLGQLTGELFF. CDR3 nucleotide sequence: TGTGCCAGCAGCTTAGGACAGCTTACCGGGGAGCTGTTTTTT.

The chain combines TRBV10-3 with TRBJ1-4; D call uncertain. The V end was cut by 0 bases, the J end by 4 bases, with 6 bases between. CDR1 is ENHRY and CDR2 is SYGVKD in the germline V gene. The CDR3 is made up of 14 amino acids. CDR3 protein: CAISESRGNEKLFF. CDR3 DNA sequence: TGTGCCATCAGTGAGTCGCGGGGTAATGAAAAACTGTTTTTT.